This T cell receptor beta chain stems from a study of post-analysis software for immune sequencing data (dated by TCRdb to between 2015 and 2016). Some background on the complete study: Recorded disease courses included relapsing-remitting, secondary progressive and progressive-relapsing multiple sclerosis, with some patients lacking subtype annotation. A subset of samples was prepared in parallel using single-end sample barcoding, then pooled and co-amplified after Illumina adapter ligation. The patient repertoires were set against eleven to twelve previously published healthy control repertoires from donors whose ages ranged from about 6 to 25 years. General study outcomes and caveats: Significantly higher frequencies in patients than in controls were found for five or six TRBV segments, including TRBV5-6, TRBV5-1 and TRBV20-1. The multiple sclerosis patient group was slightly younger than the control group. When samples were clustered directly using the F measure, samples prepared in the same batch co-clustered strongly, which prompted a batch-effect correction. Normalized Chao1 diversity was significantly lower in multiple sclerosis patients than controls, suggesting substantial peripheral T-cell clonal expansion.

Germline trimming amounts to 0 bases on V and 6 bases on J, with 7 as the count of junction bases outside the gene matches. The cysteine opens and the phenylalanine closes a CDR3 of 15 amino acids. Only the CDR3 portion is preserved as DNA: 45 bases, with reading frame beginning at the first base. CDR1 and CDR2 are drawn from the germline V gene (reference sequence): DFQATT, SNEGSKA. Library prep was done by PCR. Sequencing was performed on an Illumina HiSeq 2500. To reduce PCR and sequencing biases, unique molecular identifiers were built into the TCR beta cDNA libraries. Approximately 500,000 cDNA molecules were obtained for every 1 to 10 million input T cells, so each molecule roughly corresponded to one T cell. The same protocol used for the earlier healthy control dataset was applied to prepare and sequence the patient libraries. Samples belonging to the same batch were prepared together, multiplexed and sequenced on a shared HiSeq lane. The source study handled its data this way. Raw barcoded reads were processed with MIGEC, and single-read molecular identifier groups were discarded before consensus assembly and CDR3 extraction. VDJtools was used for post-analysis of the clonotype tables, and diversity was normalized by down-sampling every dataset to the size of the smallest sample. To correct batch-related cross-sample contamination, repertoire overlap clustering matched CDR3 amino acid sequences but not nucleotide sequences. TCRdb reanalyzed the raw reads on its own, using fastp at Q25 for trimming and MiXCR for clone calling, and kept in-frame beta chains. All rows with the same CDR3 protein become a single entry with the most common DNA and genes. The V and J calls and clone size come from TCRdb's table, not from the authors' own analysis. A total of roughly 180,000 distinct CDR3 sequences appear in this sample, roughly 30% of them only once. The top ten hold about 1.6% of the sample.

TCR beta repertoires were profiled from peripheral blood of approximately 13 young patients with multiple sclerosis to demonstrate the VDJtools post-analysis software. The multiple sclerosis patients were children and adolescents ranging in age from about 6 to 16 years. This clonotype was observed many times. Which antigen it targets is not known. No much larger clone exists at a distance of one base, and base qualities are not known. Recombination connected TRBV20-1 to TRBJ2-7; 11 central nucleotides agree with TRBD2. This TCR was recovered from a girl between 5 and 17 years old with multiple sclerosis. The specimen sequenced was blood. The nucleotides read TGCAGTGCTAGAGATACTAGCGGGAGACGGGGCGAGCAGTACTTC. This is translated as CSARDTSGRRGEQYF.